The entry that follows covers one T cell receptor (beta chain) sequence. Its antigen is unknown. The entry originates in a study of T cell repertoires in cytomegalovirus infection. The study, taken as a whole, reports: Summed public TCR beta family frequency identified CMV carriers bearing the relevant HLA.

MiXCR, run by TCRdb on the reads, gives a single entry per CDR3 protein. This table holds approximately 76,000 distinct CDR3 sequences, 20% to 30% found once. The germline CDR1 and CDR2 sequences are SGHTA and FQGTGA. The CDR3 has 16 residues. V lost 5 bases and J lost 3; bases outside the gene matches: 10. This sequence was found in a human donor in good health (CMV status not recorded). Some clones in this sample may be carry-over from other donors' samples. The material sequenced was CD8+ T cells from cultured PBMCs, taken from culture after CMV antigen stimulation. V is TRBV7-3 and J is TRBJ2-7; TRBD2 agrees at 10 bases. The CDR3 DNA reads TGTGCCAGCAGCCCCCCCGACTCTAGCGGGAGCTACGAGCAGTACTTC. It yields the protein CASSPPDSSGSYEQYF. Full variable domain (remainder filled in from reference TRBV7-3 and TRBJ2-7): GAGVSQTPSNKVTEKGKYVELRCDPISGHTALYWYRQSLGQGPEFLIYFQGTGAADDSGLPNDRFFAVRPEGSVSTLKIQRTERGDSAVYLCASSPPDSSGSYEQYFGPGTRLTVT.